The subject of this entry is one T cell receptor (beta chain). It has no known antigen specificity. No clone much larger than this one lies a single base away; base qualities are absent. Whole blood was collected in K2EDTA tubes by collaborating institutions according to the institutions' own protocols. Collaborator samples were shipped for TCRbeta analysis as frozen whole blood, isolated PBMCs, or DNA extracted from either sample type. The immunoSEQ Assay, a bias-controlled multiplex PCR, was used to amplify TCRbeta CDR3 regions from genomic DNA. As for how the authors treated the data: Nucleated cell counts per sample were estimated from amplification of reference gene primers within the assay. To quantify the absolute abundance of each unique TCRbeta CDR3 rearrangement, sequence reads were collapsed and filtered. For each sample, productive Simpson clonality was calculated as the square root of Simpson's diversity index across productive rearrangements. TCRdb provides this immuneACCESS table in a form limited to in-frame rearrangements. Some clones are lacking; in checked studies, under half of them reflect an unresolved V gene, and why the rest are absent is not known. The V and J calls and clone size were taken over from that table, and D and trimming were inferred from the DNA. In all, the sample holds approximately 59,000 clones, and more than 75% of those were seen once. The top ten clonotypes cover around 4.5% of the sample.

Trimming at the junction amounts to 5 bases on V and 4 bases on J, and the germline ends lie 9 bases apart. CDR1 and CDR2 (SEHNR, FQNEAQ) derive from the germline V gene (reference sequence). Reading from cysteine to phenylalanine, the CDR3 counts 13 amino acids. Kept here is only the CDR3 DNA, which spans 39 bases and is read in frame from base 1. This sample was taken from a study of blood T cell repertoires in COVID-19 (dated by TCRdb to 2019 to 2021). Context from the whole study: Samples from collaborators originated in the United States, Italy and Spain and spanned both the acute and convalescent phases of COVID-19. The material from the prospective study consisted of cDNA or gDNA derived from T cells, B-cell-depleted T cells, or PBMCs. The dataset comprised deeply sampled blood TCRbeta repertoires from subjects exposed to, actively infected with, or recovered from COVID-19. The repertoires were made available in a free public database intended to serve as a resource for research on the immune response to SARS-CoV-2. Samples came from the ongoing ImmuneRACE study (first 160 participants) plus 1,254 subjects from 6 global collaborators. A de-identified subject ID, COVID-19 status, age in years and sex were almost always included in the sample metadata. HLA class I and class II types, where available, came from metadata supplied by the sample provider rather than from assay-based typing.

Summary of the overall study and its limitations: How much clinical and demographic metadata was included differed by source and by participant, and the metadata was provided uncurated.

Sequencing used peripheral blood. The rearranged segments are TRBV7-9 and TRBJ2-1, and the D gene may be TRBD2, 6 bases matching. The receptor's source is a man between 35 and 55 years old with active COVID-19. This receptor carries the CDR3 CASSPGTYNEQFF. The bases read TGTGCCAGCAGCCCGGGGACTTACAATGAGCAGTTCTTC.